Following are 30 T cell receptor beta chains from one sample sequenced in a study of CD8+ T cells in alopecia areata. Reverse transcription of extracted RNA yielded cDNA, which provided the sequencing template. TCRdb keeps only in-frame clones here, not all; method: immunoSEQ multiplex PCR. The sample carries some 180,000 clones, roughly 59% recorded once. The sequencing used CD4+ T cells sorted from blood, collected at week 0. Source of these receptors: a human donor with alopecia areata.

V is TRBV29-1 and J is TRBJ1-5; maybe TRBD1 (5 bases). With 3 bases removed from V and 2 bases from J, the gap between germline ends came to 11 bases. The CDR3 spans 14 residues. Germline V gene sequence: CDR1 SQVTM, CDR2 ANQGSEA. Here the CDR3 DNA reads TGCAGCGTTGACGGGGGAGGCGGCAATCAGCCCCAGCATTTT. It translates to CSVDGGGGNQPQHF.

The rearrangement uses TRBV30 and TRBJ1-6, with D hard to call. Trimming stripped 0 bases from V and 9 bases from J, with 3 bases between. This CDR3 comprises 11 residues. The germline CDR1 and CDR2 sequences are GTSNPN and SVGIG (reference sequence). CDR3 loop: CAWSVRSPLHF. The CDR3 DNA reads as TGTGCCTGGAGTGTTCGTTCACCCCTCCACTTT.

The gene calls are TRBV25-1 and TRBJ1-5; D unclear. CDR1 and CDR2 (germline): MGHDK, SYGVNS. V was trimmed by 0 bases and J by 4 bases, leaving 7 bases between them. The CDR3 runs to 14 residues. Here the CDR3 reads CASSEYRSNQPQHF. The CDR3 DNA sequence: TGTGCCAGCAGTGAATACAGGAGTAATCAGCCCCAGCATTTT.

CDR3 in amino acids: CSVVLGNGYTF. The CDR3 nucleotides read TGCAGCGTTGTCCTGGGGAATGGCTACACCTTC. The J gene is TRBJ1-2, the V gene TRBV29-1; D ambiguous. The CDR3 covers 11 residues. Trimming removed 4 bases at V and 6 bases at J, with 9 bases between. CDR1 and CDR2 from the germline V gene are SQVTM and ANQGSEA.

The genes are TRBV25-1 and TRBJ1-2; D is uncertain. Germline CDR1 and CDR2: MGHDK and SYGVNS. The length of the CDR3 is 12 residues. V lost 4 bases to trimming and J lost 8 bases, with 11 bases between them. The CDR3 bases are TGTGCCAGCAGTGCAAAAACAGCAGGCTACACCTTC. Amino acid sequence: CASSAKTAGYTF.

The rearrangement uses TRBV25-1 and TRBJ1-1; 9 nucleotides agree with TRBD1. Trimming took 3 bases from V and 6 from J; bases not matched to a gene: 14. The CDR3 covers 17 residues. CDR1 is MGHDK, CDR2 SYGVNS, per germline. DNA for the CDR3: TGTGCCAGCAGTGATCATTCAACGACAGGGGGTGGTGCTGAAGCTTTCTTT. It specifies CASSDHSTTGGGAEAFF.

The J gene is TRBJ1-6, the V gene TRBV7-2; 8 nucleotides match TRBD1. This CDR3 region has 15 residues. Germline trimming cut 0 bases from V and 6 bases from J; bases unmatched to any gene: 1. From germline, CDR1 is SGHTA and CDR2 FQGNSA. CDR3 in amino acids: CASSLARGLNSPLHF. The CDR3 region has the DNA TGTGCCAGCAGCTTAGCCAGGGGGCTTAATTCACCCCTCCACTTT.

V is TRBV2 and J is TRBJ1-2; no reliable D call. The CDR3 extends over 13 amino acids. Trimming removed 1 base from V and 8 bases from J, with 11 bases in between. Per the germline V gene, CDR1 is SNHLY and CDR2 is FYNNEI. The CDR3 reads CASSEGTMAGYTF. The CDR3 nucleotides read TGTGCCAGCAGTGAAGGAACTATGGCGGGCTACACCTTC.

CDR3 sequence (DNA): TGCAGCGCCCTTGGGGGGGCTTGGGAAAACATTCAGTACTTC. It translates to CSALGGAWENIQYF. The chain links TRBV29-1 to TRBJ2-4, with D tentatively TRBD2 (7 bases). Germline loops: CDR1 SQVTM, CDR2 ANQGSEA. The CDR3 totals 14 residues. V lost 7 bases, J lost 5 bases, and 18 bases lay in between. Filled out from reference TRBV29-1 and TRBJ2-4, the complete variable domain reads SAVISQKPSRDICQRGTSLTIQCQVDSQVTMMFWYRQQPGQSLTLIATANQGSEATYESGFVIDKFPISRPNLTFSTLTVSNMSPEDSSIYLCSALGGAWENIQYFGAGTRLSVL.

This clone was counted a few times. CDR3 DNA sequence: TGTGCTAGTGGTGCGGGGGGTAATAGCAATCAGCCCCAGCATTTT. It specifies CASGAGGNSNQPQHF. This chain connects TRBV12-5 to TRBJ1-5; D is perhaps TRBD1 (5 bases). The V and J ends lost 5 bases and 0 bases respectively, with 11 bases between them. The CDR3 spans 15 residues. CDR1 is LGHNT, CDR2 FRNRAP, per germline.

This rearrangement joins TRBV9 to TRBJ2-7, with TRBD2 matching over 12 bases. Trimming at V came to 2 bases and at J to 4 bases, leaving 4 bases not matched to a gene. This CDR3 has 15 amino acids. Germline V lookup: CDR1 SGDLS, CDR2 YYNGEE. CDR3 residues: CASSVTSGGSYEQYF. As DNA, the CDR3 is TGTGCCAGCAGCGTGACTAGCGGGGGATCATACGAGCAGTACTTC.

With respect to this clone: One end of the junction does not line up with germline, which may come from a read error. The chain recombines TRBV2 with TRBJ2-3; possibly TRBD2 for D (6 bases). Germline-derived CDR1 and CDR2 are SNHLY and FYNNEI. The CDR3 runs to 14 residues. The CDR3 bases are TGTGCCCGCAGCCGGGAGCCGAACACAGATACGCAGTATTTT. Protein sequence: CARSREPNTDTQYF.

As concerns this clone: Relative to the germline gene, one junction end is altered; a read error may explain this. V and J are TRBV7-2 and TRBJ2-2, with D perhaps TRBD2 (6 bases). Per germline, CDR1 SGHTA and CDR2 FQGNSA. CDR3 length: 13 residues. In nucleotides, the CDR3 is TGCGCCAGCAGCCAACTAGCCTACTCTGAGCTGTTTTTT. Residues: CASSQLAYSELFF.

With respect to this clone: The sample carries other DNA sequences with the same CDR3. The V call is TRBV30, the J call TRBJ1-1; D possibly corresponds to TRBD1 (5 bases). This CDR3 has 15 amino acids. The germline V gene has CDR1 GTSNPN and CDR2 SVGIG (reference sequence). V was trimmed by 0 bases and J by 2 bases, leaving 13 bases between them. In DNA form, the CDR3 reads TGTGCCTGGAGTGTACTCGACAGAGTTAACACTGAAGCTTTCTTT. Its protein product is CAWSVLDRVNTEAFF. Full variable domain (rest looked up from reference TRBV30 and TRBJ1-1): SQTIHQWPATLVQPVGSPLSLECTVEGTSNPNLYWYRQAAGRGLQLLFYSVGIGQISSEVPQNLSASRPQDRQFILSSKKLLLSDSGFYLCAWSVLDRVNTEAFFGQGTRLTVV.

A few counts support this clone. The chain is built from TRBV21-1 and TRBJ2-3. TRBV21-1 is designated a pseudogene. The CDR3 spans 8 residues. CDR3 region: CATDTQYF. The CDR3 nucleotides are TGTGCGACAGATACGCAGTATTTT.

The chain employs TRBV4-3 and TRBJ1-2, with a possible D match to TRBD1 (6 bases). The CDR3 totals 14 residues. With 0 bases removed from V and 4 bases from J, the gap between germline ends came to 9 bases. Germline V gene sequence: CDR1 LGHNA, CDR2 YSLEER. CDR3 loop: CASSQETGTYGYTF. The CDR3, as DNA: TGCGCCAGCAGCCAAGAAACAGGGACCTATGGCTACACCTTC.

This chain joins TRBV7-8 and TRBJ2-7, with 8 bases identical to TRBD1. This CDR3 has 14 amino acids. CDR1 and CDR2 from the germline V gene are SGHVS and FQNEAQ. V lost 6 bases, J lost 4 bases, and 8 bases stayed unmatched. The CDR3: CASSLRQGIYEQYF. For the CDR3, the DNA is TGTGCCAGCAGTCTACGACAGGGGATATACGAGCAGTACTTC.

V is TRBV7-3 and J is TRBJ2-1; a weak D match, TRBD2 (6 bases). The CDR3 is made up of 15 amino acids. Germline loops: CDR1 SGHTA, CDR2 FQGTGA. V gave up 1 base and J gave up 6 bases, with 13 bases separating them. DNA of the CDR3: TGTGCCAGCAGCTTAAGCGGAACTAGCCGCAATGAGCAGTTCTTC. Encoded protein: CASSLSGTSRNEQFF.

The chain carries TRBV9 and TRBJ2-5; D might be TRBD1 (5 bases). V lost 4 bases, J lost 13 bases, and 17 bases lay in between. The CDR3 extends over 12 amino acids. Germline CDR1 is SGDLS and CDR2 is YYNGEE. The CDR3 nucleotides read TGTGCCAGCAGCCCCCAAACAGGTTTTCGGTACTTC. It yields the protein CASSPQTGFRYF.

V gene TRBV2 combines with J gene TRBJ2-3; 8 bases line up with TRBD2. The germline CDR1 and CDR2 sequences are SNHLY and FYNNEI. Trimming at V came to 6 bases and at J to 1 base, leaving 9 bases not matched to a gene. CDR3 length: 16 amino acids. The CDR3 reads CASRLISGVGTDTQYF. The CDR3 bases are TGTGCCAGCAGACTGATTAGCGGGGTCGGCACAGATACGCAGTATTTT.

The gene calls are TRBV29-1 and TRBJ2-3, with D perhaps TRBD2 (5 bases). CDR1 and CDR2 from the germline V gene are SQVTM and ANQGSEA. Trimming took 6 bases from V and 5 from J, leaving 18 bases between them. The CDR3 is made up of 14 amino acids. The CDR3 region is CSVDSLGRGDTQYF. The CDR3 region has the DNA TGCAGCGTCGACTCTCTTGGACGGGGAGATACGCAGTATTTT.

V usage is TRBV7-8 and J usage is TRBJ1-4; D not certain. The CDR3 contains 14 residues. Trimming shortened V by 5 bases and J by 7 bases, and 14 bases separated the two germline ends. Germline assignment: CDR1 SGHVS and CDR2 FQNEAQ. CDR3 loop: CASSPRGVSEKLFF. The CDR3 DNA follows: TGTGCCAGCAGCCCCCGCGGGGTCAGTGAAAAACTGTTTTTT.

This rearrangement joins TRBV29-1 to TRBJ1-2; D is possibly TRBD1 (5 bases). There are 14 residues in the CDR3. V gave up 3 bases and J gave up 8 bases, with 19 bases separating them. Per germline, CDR1 SQVTM and CDR2 ANQGSEA. CDR3 residues: CSVEDGTRRGGYTF. In DNA form, the CDR3 reads TGCAGCGTTGAGGACGGGACCCGGCGCGGCGGCTACACCTTC.

This clone is a singleton in its sample. This chain links TRBV18 with TRBJ2-6; D may be TRBD1 (5 bases). Trimming took 5 bases from V and 1 from J, leaving 18 bases between them. Germline assignment: CDR1 KGHSH and CDR2 LQKENI. This CDR3 is built from 18 residues. CDR3 nucleotide sequence: TGTGCCAGCTCATCCCCTTCAGGGTTTGTTTCTGGGGCCAACGTCCTGACTTTC. Its translation: CASSSPSGFVSGANVLTF.

This chain links TRBV11-2 with TRBJ1-2; D gene ambiguous. V lost 2 bases and J lost 4, with 14 bases in between. In germline, CDR1 is SGHAT, CDR2 FQNNGV. There are 15 residues in the CDR3. The CDR3 loop is CASSLTITERYGYTF. DNA for the CDR3: TGTGCCAGCAGCTTAACAATAACAGAGCGCTATGGCTACACCTTC.

The V gene is TRBV9, the J gene TRBJ1-2, with 10 nucleotides matching TRBD1. The germline gives CDR1 SGDLS, CDR2 YYNGEE. Trimming cost V 2 bases and J 5 bases; bases outside gene matches: 9. The CDR3 has 16 amino acids. CDR3 region: CASSVQGQGTPYGYTF. The CDR3 nucleotides read TGTGCCAGCAGCGTTCAGGGACAGGGGACACCATATGGCTACACCTTC.

This clone was seen just once. The V gene is TRBV4-3, the J gene TRBJ1-6; no clear D gene. Germline V gene data show CDR1 as LGHNA and CDR2 as YSLEER. There are 15 residues in the CDR3. Deletions cut 3 bases from V and 6 bases from J, with 12 bases between. The CDR3 DNA reads as TGCGCCAGCAGCCACGGGCAGCCTGCTAATTCACCCCTCCACTTT. Translated, it gives CASSHGQPANSPLHF.

This sequence joins TRBV5-1 and TRBJ2-1, with D uncertain. The CDR3 is 13 amino acids. V lost 2 bases to trimming and J lost 5 bases, with 8 bases between them. Germline V gene sequence: CDR1 SGHRS, CDR2 YFSETQ. The CDR3 region is CASSLTFDNEQFF. DNA of the CDR3: TGCGCCAGCAGCTTAACTTTTGACAATGAGCAGTTCTTC.

The rearrangement uses TRBV29-1 and TRBJ2-7, with 8 bases lining up with TRBD2. CDR3 length: 14 amino acids. CDR1 is SQVTM and CDR2 is ANQGSEA in the germline V gene. The V segment lost 4 bases and the J segment 2 bases; nucleotides outside the gene matches: 7. The CDR3 nucleotides read TGCAGCGTTGCTCTCACTAGCGGAACCTACGAGCAGTACTTC. Residues: CSVALTSGTYEQYF.

This chain uses TRBV2 with TRBJ2-7; 10 bases fit TRBD1. The CDR3 spans 14 residues. V shed 7 bases and J 3 bases; nucleotides not matched to a gene: 6. CDR1 and CDR2 from the germline V gene are SNHLY and FYNNEI. CDR3 bases: TGTGCCAGCATGGGGGACAGGGGTAGCTACGAGCAGTACTTC. Amino acid sequence: CASMGDRGSYEQYF.